This TCR beta chain stems from a study of long-term antiretroviral therapy in people with HIV. Regarding the study as a whole: ART adherence, viral resistance and therapy changes were undocumented. The range of CDR3 lengths in HIV repertoires proved narrower than that found in controls. ART was followed by higher diversity that remained below transplant donor controls.

With survey level as its setting, the immunoSEQ assay was v3.0. The assay was immunoSEQ multiplex PCR, and TCRdb's table has in-frame clones only and misses some. The sample lists about 14,000 clones, over 80% seen once, with 16% in the top ten. The CDR3 length is 12 residues. As to this clone: What it binds is not known. The junction departs from the called germline gene at one end, perhaps through a read error.

The V and J genes are TRBV5-3 and TRBJ2-7, with a weak D call TRBD1 (6 bases). TRBV5-3 is labeled an ORF, and its function is uncertain. The origin of this receptor is a woman aged 35 to 49 with HIV. The source was unsorted PBMCs, collected 1.8 years before starting antiretroviral therapy. This CDR3 reads CASSLGGPEQYF. The CDR3 DNA is TGTGCCAGCAGCTTAGGGGGTCCAGAGCAGTACTTC.